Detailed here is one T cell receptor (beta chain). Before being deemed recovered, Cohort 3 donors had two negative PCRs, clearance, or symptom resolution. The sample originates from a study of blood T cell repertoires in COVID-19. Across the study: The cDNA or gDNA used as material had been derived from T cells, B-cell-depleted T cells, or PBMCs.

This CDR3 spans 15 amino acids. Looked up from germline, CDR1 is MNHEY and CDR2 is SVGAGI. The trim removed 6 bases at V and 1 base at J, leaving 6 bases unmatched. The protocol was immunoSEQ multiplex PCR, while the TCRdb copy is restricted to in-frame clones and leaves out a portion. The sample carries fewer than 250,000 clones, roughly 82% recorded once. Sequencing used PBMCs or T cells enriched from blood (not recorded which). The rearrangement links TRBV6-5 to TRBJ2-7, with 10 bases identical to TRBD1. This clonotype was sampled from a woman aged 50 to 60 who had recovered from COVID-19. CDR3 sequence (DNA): TGTGCCAGCAGCTATGGACAGGGGGTATCCTACGAGCAGTACTTC. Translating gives CASSYGQGVSYEQYF.